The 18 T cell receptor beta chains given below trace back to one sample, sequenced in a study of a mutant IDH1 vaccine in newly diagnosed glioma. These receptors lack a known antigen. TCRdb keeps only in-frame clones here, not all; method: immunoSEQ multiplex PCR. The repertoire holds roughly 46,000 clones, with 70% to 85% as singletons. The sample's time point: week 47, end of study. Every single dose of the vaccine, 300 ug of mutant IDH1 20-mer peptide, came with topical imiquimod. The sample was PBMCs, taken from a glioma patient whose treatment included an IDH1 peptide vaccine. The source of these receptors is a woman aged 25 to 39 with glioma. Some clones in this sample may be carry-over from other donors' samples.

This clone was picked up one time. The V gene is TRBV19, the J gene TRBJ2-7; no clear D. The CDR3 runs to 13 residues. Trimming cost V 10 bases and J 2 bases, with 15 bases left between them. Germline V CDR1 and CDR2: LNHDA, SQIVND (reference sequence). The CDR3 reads CATSPAATYEQYF. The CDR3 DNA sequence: TGTGCCACCTCCCCGGCAGCTACCTACGAGCAGTACTTC.

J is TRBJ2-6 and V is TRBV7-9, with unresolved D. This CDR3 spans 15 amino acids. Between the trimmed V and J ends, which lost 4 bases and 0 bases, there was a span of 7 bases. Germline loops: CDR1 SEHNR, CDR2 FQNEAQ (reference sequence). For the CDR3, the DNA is TGTGCCAGCAGCTCCAGAGACTCTGGGGCCAACGTCCTGACTTTC. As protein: CASSSRDSGANVLTF.

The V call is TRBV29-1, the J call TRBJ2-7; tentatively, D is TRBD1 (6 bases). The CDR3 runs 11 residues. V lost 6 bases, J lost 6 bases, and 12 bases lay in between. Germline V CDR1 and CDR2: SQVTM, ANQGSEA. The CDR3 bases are TGCAGCGTCCAGGGGAGCATCGAGCAGTACTTC. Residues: CSVQGSIEQYF.

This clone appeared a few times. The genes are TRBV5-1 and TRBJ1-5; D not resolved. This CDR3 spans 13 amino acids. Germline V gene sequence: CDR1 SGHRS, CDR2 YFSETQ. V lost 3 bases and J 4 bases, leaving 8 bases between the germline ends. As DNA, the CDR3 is TGCGCCAGCAGCTGGGGAGATAATCAGCCCCAGCATTTT. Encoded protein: CASSWGDNQPQHF.

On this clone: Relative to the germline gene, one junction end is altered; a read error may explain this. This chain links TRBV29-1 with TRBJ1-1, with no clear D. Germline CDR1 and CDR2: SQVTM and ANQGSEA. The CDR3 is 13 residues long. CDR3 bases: TGCAGCGTTGTTAGTTACATGAACATTGAAGCTTTCTTT. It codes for CSVVSYMNIEAFF.

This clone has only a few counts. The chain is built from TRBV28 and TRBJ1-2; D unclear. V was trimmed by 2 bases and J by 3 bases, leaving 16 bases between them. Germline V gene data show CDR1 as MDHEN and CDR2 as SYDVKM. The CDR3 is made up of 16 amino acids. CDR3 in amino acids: CASSLAEWLRHYGYTF. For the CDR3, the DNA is TGTGCCAGCAGTTTAGCCGAATGGCTAAGACACTATGGCTACACCTTC.

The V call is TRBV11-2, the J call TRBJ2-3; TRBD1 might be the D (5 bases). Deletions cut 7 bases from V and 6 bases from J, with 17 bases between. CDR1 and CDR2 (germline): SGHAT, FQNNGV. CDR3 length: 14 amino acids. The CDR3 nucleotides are TGTGCCAGCACCCAGGACACCCTGGGGGATACGCAGTATTTT. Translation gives CASTQDTLGDTQYF.

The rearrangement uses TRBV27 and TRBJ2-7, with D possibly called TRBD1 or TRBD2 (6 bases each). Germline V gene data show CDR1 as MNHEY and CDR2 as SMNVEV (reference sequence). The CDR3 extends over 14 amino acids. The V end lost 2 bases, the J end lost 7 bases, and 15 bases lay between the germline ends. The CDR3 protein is CASSLRRGYEEQYF. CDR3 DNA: TGTGCCAGCAGTTTAAGGAGGGGGTATGAAGAGCAGTACTTC.

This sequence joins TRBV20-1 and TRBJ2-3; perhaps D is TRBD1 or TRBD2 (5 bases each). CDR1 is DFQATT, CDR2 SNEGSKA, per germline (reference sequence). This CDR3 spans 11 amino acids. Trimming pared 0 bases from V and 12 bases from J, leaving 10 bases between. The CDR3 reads CSAREGTIQYF. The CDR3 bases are TGCAGTGCTAGAGAGGGGACCATACAGTATTTT.

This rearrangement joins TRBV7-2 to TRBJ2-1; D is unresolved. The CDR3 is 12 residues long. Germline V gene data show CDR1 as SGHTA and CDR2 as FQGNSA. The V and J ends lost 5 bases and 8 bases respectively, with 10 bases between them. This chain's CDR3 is CASSLRGDEQFF. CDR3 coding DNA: TGTGCCAGCAGCCTACGAGGAGATGAGCAGTTCTTC.

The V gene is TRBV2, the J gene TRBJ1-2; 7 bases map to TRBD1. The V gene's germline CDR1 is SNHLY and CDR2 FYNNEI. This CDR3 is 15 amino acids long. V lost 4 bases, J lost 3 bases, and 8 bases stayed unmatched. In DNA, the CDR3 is TGTGCCAGCAGTGTCGGGGGACAGCTCCACTATGGCTACACCTTC. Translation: CASSVGGQLHYGYTF.

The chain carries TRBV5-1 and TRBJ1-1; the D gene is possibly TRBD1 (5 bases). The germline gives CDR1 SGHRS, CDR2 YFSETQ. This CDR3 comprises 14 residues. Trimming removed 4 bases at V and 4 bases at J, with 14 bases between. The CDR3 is CASSLVGGTTEAFF. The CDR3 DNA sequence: TGCGCCAGCAGCCTGGTTGGGGGGACCACTGAAGCTTTCTTT.

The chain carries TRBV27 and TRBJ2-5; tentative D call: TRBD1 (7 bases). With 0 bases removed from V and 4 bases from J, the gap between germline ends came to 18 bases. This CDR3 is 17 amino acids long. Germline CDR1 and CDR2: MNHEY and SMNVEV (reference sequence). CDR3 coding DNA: TGTGCCAGCAGTTTATCTTTCCAGGGGGGAGTGGGAGAGACCCAGTACTTC. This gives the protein CASSLSFQGGVGETQYF.

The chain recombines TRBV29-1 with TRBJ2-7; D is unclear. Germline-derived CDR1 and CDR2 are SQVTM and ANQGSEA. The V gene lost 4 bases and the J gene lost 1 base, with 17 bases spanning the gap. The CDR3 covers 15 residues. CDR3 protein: CSVVIPSEASYEQYF. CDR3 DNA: TGCAGCGTTGTAATTCCCTCAGAAGCTTCCTACGAGCAGTACTTC.

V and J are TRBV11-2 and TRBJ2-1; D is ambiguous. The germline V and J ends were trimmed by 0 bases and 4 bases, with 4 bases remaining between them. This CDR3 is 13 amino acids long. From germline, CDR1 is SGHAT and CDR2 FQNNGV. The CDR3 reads CASSLEEYNEQFF. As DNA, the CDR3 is TGTGCCAGCAGCTTAGAAGAATACAATGAGCAGTTCTTC.

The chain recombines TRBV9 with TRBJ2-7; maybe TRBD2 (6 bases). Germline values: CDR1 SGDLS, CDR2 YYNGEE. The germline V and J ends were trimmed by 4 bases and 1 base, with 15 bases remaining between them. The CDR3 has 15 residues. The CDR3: CASSSSGASSYEQYF. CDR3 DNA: TGTGCCAGCAGCAGTAGCGGAGCCTCTTCCTACGAGCAGTACTTC. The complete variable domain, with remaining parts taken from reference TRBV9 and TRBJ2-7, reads DSGVTQTPKHLITATGQRVTLRCSPRSGDLSVYWYQQSLDQGLQFLIQYYNGEERAKGNILERFSAQQFPDLHSELNLSSLELGDSALYFCASSSSGASSYEQYFGPGTRLTVT.

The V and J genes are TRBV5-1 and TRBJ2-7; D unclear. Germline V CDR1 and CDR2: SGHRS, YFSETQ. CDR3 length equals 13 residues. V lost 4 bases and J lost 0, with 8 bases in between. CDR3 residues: CASSGAASYEQYF. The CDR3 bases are TGCGCCAGCAGCGGCGCAGCCTCCTACGAGCAGTACTTC.

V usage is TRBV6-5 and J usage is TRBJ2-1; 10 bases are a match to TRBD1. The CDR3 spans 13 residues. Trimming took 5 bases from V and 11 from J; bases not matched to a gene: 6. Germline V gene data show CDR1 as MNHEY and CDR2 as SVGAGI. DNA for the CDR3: TGTGCCAGCAGTGAGGGACAGGGGAAAAAGCAGTTCTTC. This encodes CASSEGQGKKQFF.